The text below deals with one T cell receptor (beta chain). This table comes from immunoSEQ multiplex PCR, and its TCRdb copy is limited to in-frame clones, with some not included. The table lists about 2.1 million clones, 93% of them singletons. This sample stems from a study of shared clonotypes between healthy human individuals. The CDR3 has 15 residues. V lost 7 bases to trimming and J lost 3 bases, with 15 bases between them. Germline CDR1 is MDHEN and CDR2 is SYDVKM. Naive CD8 cells lacked CD45RO, underwent positive selection for CCR7 and left out terminally differentiated effector memory CD45RA+ cells.

The TCR comes from a man between 18 and 29 years old in good health. Some clones in this sample may be carry-over from other donors' samples. This chain joins TRBV28 and TRBJ1-4, with D perhaps TRBD1 (5 bases). Sequenced material: naive CD8+ T cells from PBMCs. CDR3 nucleotide sequence: TGTGCCAGCACAGGGTTTAGGGTGTCTAATGAAAAACTGTTTTTT. Its translation is CASTGFRVSNEKLFF.